This is a list of T cell receptor beta chains from one sample in a study of shared clonotypes between healthy human individuals. The method was immunoSEQ multiplex PCR; TCRdb's version includes in-frame clones alone and lacks a portion of them. Of hundreds of thousands of clones listed, under 80% are singletons. The specimen sequenced was memory CD4+ T cells sorted from blood. The source is a man aged 25-40 years in good health. Each CDR3 is given with its conserved first and last residue. The D gene is left open where the match is weak. Part of the rows lack a size; the others show once, few, many or a class for expanded clones.

TGCGCCAGCAGCTTGGGGGAAAGCGGGCGTACCTACGAGCAGTACTTC	CASSLGESGRTYEQYF	TRBV5-1	TRBJ2-7	NA	once
TGTGCCACAAGCGAACCTTACGAGCAGTACTTC	CATSEPYEQYF	TRBV6-5	TRBJ2-7	NA	NA
TGCGCCAGCAGCCAAGGCTTTATCACAGATACGCAGTATTTT	CASSQGFITDTQYF	TRBV4-3	TRBJ2-3	NA	NA
TGTGCCAGCATGCTGGGGAACACCATATATTTT	CASMLGNTIYF	TRBV6-1	TRBJ1-3	NA	NA
TGTGCTAGTGGTTTGAGCGGGGGATCCGAGCAGTACTTC	CASGLSGGSEQYF	TRBV12-5	TRBJ2-7	TRBD2	NA
TGCGCCAGCAGCCGGGGAGGGCAGGGTAGCTCCTACAATGAGCAGTTCTTC	CASSRGGQGSSYNEQFF	TRBV10-2	TRBJ2-1	TRBD2	few
TGTGCCAGCGGGGGGGGGACCGGGGAGCTGTTTTTT	CASGGGTGELFF	TRBV2	TRBJ2-2	TRBD2	NA
TGCGCCAGCAGCCAAGTCTTGCGGGAGGGTACTGGGACCCAGTACTTC	CASSQVLREGTGTQYF	TRBV4-1	TRBJ2-5	TRBD2	NA
TGTGCCAGCACTAGGGAGGGTCGGGCTGGAAACACCATATATTTT	CASTREGRAGNTIYF	TRBV9	TRBJ1-3	NA	few
TGTGCCAGCAGTTTATCTCGCGCCAGGGTACGCTACGAGCAGTACTTC	CASSLSRARVRYEQYF	TRBV27	TRBJ2-7	NA	NA
TGTGCCAGCAGTTCCTCTAGCGGGCCCTACGAGCAGTACTTC	CASSSSSGPYEQYF	TRBV27	TRBJ2-7	TRBD2	NA
TGTGCCAGTAGTATCTTCGTGGGGGGCACTGAAGCTTTCTTT	CASSIFVGGTEAFF	TRBV19	TRBJ1-1	NA	once
TGTGCCAGCAGTTTCTGGGGAGGGGGGAGCAATCAGCCCCAGCATTTT	CASSFWGGGSNQPQHF	TRBV28	TRBJ1-5	NA	NA
TGTGCCAGCAGCGACCGTAGGACAGGAGGGCCCGGGGGAGGCTACACCTTC	CASSDRRTGGPGGGYTF	TRBV5-4	TRBJ1-2	TRBD1	NA
TGTGCCAGCAGTGACTTAGCGGGAAAGAAAGGGAATGAGCAGTTCTTC	CASSDLAGKKGNEQFF	TRBV6-4	TRBJ2-1	TRBD2	NA
TGTGCCAGCAGTCAACAGGGGGCAAATCAGCCCCAGCATTTT	CASSQQGANQPQHF	TRBV6-5	TRBJ1-5	TRBD1	NA
TGCGCCAGCAGCTCAGACACCCCGGGGGGAAACACCATATATTTT	CASSSDTPGGNTIYF	TRBV5-1	TRBJ1-3	NA	NA
TGCGCCAGCAGGACTAACACCGGGGAGCTGTTTTTT	CASRTNTGELFF	TRBV5-1	TRBJ2-2	NA	once
TGTGCCAGCTCACCGGAGGGTTACGAGCAGTACTTC	CASSPEGYEQYF	TRBV18	TRBJ2-7	NA	many
TGTGCCAGCAGCGTCACGTCCGGCTCTGGGGCCAACGTCCTGACTTTC	CASSVTSGSGANVLTF	TRBV9	TRBJ2-6	NA	many
TGTGCCAGCACTGAGACCACGAGAGGGGCGGGTCAGCCCCAGCATTTT	CASTETTRGAGQPQHF	TRBV6-6	TRBJ1-5	NA	NA
TGTGCCAGCAGGACGACAGGAGGCTCCTACGAGCAGTACTTC	CASRTTGGSYEQYF	TRBV6-5	TRBJ2-7	NA	NA
TGTGCCAGCAGCGAGATTCTAGCGGGCCAAGAGACCCAGTACTTC	CASSEILAGQETQYF	TRBV9	TRBJ2-5	TRBD2	NA
TGCACCAGCAGCCAAGATCGGGCTACTCCAACCTACGAGCAGTACTTC	CTSSQDRATPTYEQYF	TRBV1	TRBJ2-7	NA	many
TGCGCCAGCAGGTTATCTGGGACAGGGGCCTCCTACGAGCAGTACTTC	CASRLSGTGASYEQYF	TRBV5-1	TRBJ2-7	TRBD1	few
TGCGCCAGCAGCCAAAGTTCTAGCCGGGACTATGGCTACACCTTC	CASSQSSSRDYGYTF	TRBV4-1	TRBJ1-2	NA	NA
TGTGCCAGCAGAGTCACAGGGGGCGGCACTGAAGCTTTCTTT	CASRVTGGGTEAFF	TRBV11-2	TRBJ1-1	TRBD1	NA
TGTGCCAGCAGCTTAGGAGGAGGTGCGGGAGCTTCCGATACGCAGTATTTT	CASSLGGGAGASDTQYF	TRBV7-2	TRBJ2-3	TRBD2	NA
TGCGCCAGCAGGCCTAGCGACTCTGGGGCCAACGTCCTGACTTTC	CASRPSDSGANVLTF	TRBV10-2	TRBJ2-6	NA	NA
TGTGCCAGCAGATTGGGGGCAACTAGCACAGATACGCAGTATTTT	CASRLGATSTDTQYF	TRBV6-5	TRBJ2-3	NA	NA
TGCGCCAGCAGCTTGGCGGGTGAGACTGAAGCTTTCTTT	CASSLAGETEAFF	TRBV5-1	TRBJ1-1	NA	NA
TGTGCCAGCAGTTTATACGCGGCGGGCTACGAGCAGTACTTC	CASSLYAAGYEQYF	TRBV28	TRBJ2-7	NA	NA
TGTGCCAGCAGCTTTGTCAGAATACAAGAGACCCAGTACTTC	CASSFVRIQETQYF	TRBV7-2	TRBJ2-5	NA	NA
TGTGCCAGCAGCCGGCCGGGACAGGGAAATGAAAAACTGTTTTTT	CASSRPGQGNEKLFF	TRBV28	TRBJ1-4	TRBD1	NA
TGCGCCAGCAGCTACGTCGGACTAGCGGGAGGGGTTCGGGAGACCCAGTACTTC	CASSYVGLAGGVRETQYF	TRBV5-1	TRBJ2-5	TRBD2	NA